Each of the 18 T cell receptor beta chains below was sequenced from the same sample in a study of shared clonotypes between healthy human individuals. The naive CD8 subset, CD45RO-negative cells positively selected for CCR7, excluded terminally differentiated effector memory CD45RA+ cells. Only in-frame clones appear in the TCRdb table, and some are missing; sequencing was by immunoSEQ multiplex PCR. Found here are hundreds of thousands of clones, 95% to 96% of them singletons; the top ten hold around 0.11%. Material: naive CD8+ T cells sorted from blood. The receptors come from a woman in her 30s in good health.

V usage is TRBV27 and J usage is TRBJ2-1; possible D gene TRBD2, 6 bases. Germline CDR1 and CDR2: MNHEY and SMNVEV (reference sequence). This CDR3 region has 12 residues. The V gene lost 5 bases and the J gene lost 9 bases, with 11 bases spanning the gap. For the CDR3, the DNA is TGTGCCAGCAGTGAATTGGGAGGTGAGCAGTTCTTC. Protein sequence: CASSELGGEQFF.

The V call is TRBV28, the J call TRBJ2-7; 11 bases align to TRBD2. Germline V lookup: CDR1 MDHEN, CDR2 SYDVKM. The junction had 5 bases not matched to a gene; V was cut back by 4 bases and J by 6 bases. The CDR3 loop spans 14 amino acids. Here the CDR3 reads CASSWASGRSEQYF. The CDR3 region has the DNA TGTGCCAGCAGTTGGGCTAGCGGGAGGAGCGAGCAGTACTTC.

The chain recombines TRBV28 with TRBJ2-7, with 10 bases that match TRBD2. J lost 2 bases, V lost 3 bases, and 7 bases had no gene match. CDR3 size: 16 residues. The germline V gene has CDR1 MDHEN and CDR2 SYDVKM. Written as DNA, the CDR3 is TGTGCCAGCAGTTTCTCCGGGACTAGCGTAGCCTACGAGCAGTACTTC. Translation gives CASSFSGTSVAYEQYF.

In the case of this clone: The sample has other DNA sequences that encode this CDR3 too. The chain joins TRBV5-4 to TRBJ2-1, with D unclear. The V gene's germline CDR1 is SGHNT and CDR2 YYREEE (reference sequence). This CDR3 spans 11 amino acids. The V and J ends lost 0 bases and 9 bases respectively, with 4 bases between them. This CDR3 reads CASSLGLEQFF. CDR3 sequence (DNA): TGTGCCAGCAGCTTGGGTCTTGAGCAGTTCTTC.

This chain links TRBV27 with TRBJ1-2, with a weak D call TRBD1 (5 bases). CDR1 and CDR2 from the germline V gene are MNHEY and SMNVEV (reference sequence). Trimming cost V 6 bases and J 7 bases, with 21 bases left between them. This CDR3 is 15 amino acids long. CDR3 residues: CASRQETRGLGGYTF. Written as DNA, the CDR3 is TGTGCCAGCAGACAAGAAACTAGGGGTCTCGGTGGCTACACCTTC.

The chain recombines TRBV7-7 with TRBJ2-1, with 11 bases aligning to TRBD2. The CDR3 totals 15 residues. The V gene's germline CDR1 is SSHAT and CDR2 FNYEAQ (reference sequence). V dropped 0 bases and J dropped 9; count of bases not matched to a gene: 4. CDR3 nucleotide sequence: TGTGCCAGCAGCTTAGCGGTAGCGGGAGGGTCTGAGCAGTTCTTC. This sequence encodes CASSLAVAGGSEQFF.

This chain joins TRBV7-9 and TRBJ2-7; 7 bases map to TRBD1. V trimming: 1 base; J trimming: 2 bases; junction bases outside the gene matches: 2. CDR3 length: 14 residues. Looked up from germline, CDR1 is SEHNR and CDR2 is FQNEAQ (reference sequence). The DNA for the CDR3 is TGTGCCAGCAGCTTAGGGGACAGACCCTACGAGCAGTACTTC. This sequence encodes CASSLGDRPYEQYF.

This clone was detected only once. Written as DNA, the CDR3 is TGTGCCAGTAGTGGGGACTACCCCACCAATGAGCAGTTCTTC. Translation: CASSGDYPTNEQFF. The chain is built from TRBV19 and TRBJ2-1; 7 bases are shared with TRBD2. CDR3 length equals 14 residues. CDR1 LNHDA and CDR2 SQIVND come from the germline V gene (reference sequence). The V gene end was trimmed by 5 bases and the J gene end by 6 bases; junction bases not matched to a gene: 7.

The chain uses TRBV28 and TRBJ2-7; 10 positions match TRBD2. The junction had 7 bases not matched to a gene; V was cut back by 2 bases and J by 3 bases. The CDR3 extends over 16 amino acids. Germline V gene lookup returns CDR1 MDHEN and CDR2 SYDVKM. The CDR3 coding sequence is TGTGCCAGCAGTTTACATAAGCGGGAGGGCCTCTACGAGCAGTACTTC. Its translation: CASSLHKREGLYEQYF.

V and J are TRBV27 and TRBJ1-4; 8 bases fit TRBD1. The J segment lost 2 bases and the V segment lost 8 bases, leaving 10 bases of the junction unmatched. The CDR3 length is 16 residues. Germline CDR1 MNHEY, CDR2 SMNVEV (reference sequence). The CDR3 spells CASYPLPGGTNEKLFF. CDR3 DNA: TGTGCCAGCTATCCCCTCCCAGGGGGCACTAATGAAAAACTGTTTTTT.

The CDR3 DNA reads TGTGCCAGCAGCTTAGAATGGGGACAGCCTAACTATGGCTACACCTTC. This translates into CASSLEWGQPNYGYTF. This chain joins TRBV11-2 and TRBJ1-2; 7 bases line up with TRBD1. The germline V gene encodes CDR1 SGHAT and CDR2 FQNNGV. With 0 bases clipped from V and 0 bases from J, the junction kept 4 bases outside the gene matches. The CDR3 is 16 amino acids.

This clone was seen a single time. The chain recombines TRBV27 with TRBJ1-5, with TRBD1 as a possible D gene (5 bases). This CDR3 has 12 residues. V was pared by 6 bases and J by 4 bases, with 7 bases between. Per germline, CDR1 MNHEY and CDR2 SMNVEV (reference sequence). CDR3 sequence reads: CASRGGNQPQHF. DNA for the CDR3: TGTGCCAGCAGGGGGGGGAATCAGCCCCAGCATTTT.

This clone was observed once. The gene calls are TRBV15 and TRBJ1-5; D is unresolved. The germline gives CDR1 LNHNV, CDR2 YYDKDF (reference sequence). The CDR3 is 14 amino acids. The V end was cut by 1 base, the J end by 1 base, with 5 bases between. CDR3 DNA: TGTGCCACCAGCAGAGGAGGAAGCAATCAGCCCCAGCATTTT. Its protein is CATSRGGSNQPQHF. The entire variable domain, with the rest obtained from reference TRBV15 and TRBJ1-5, is as follows: DAMVIQNPRYQVTQFGKPVTLSCSQTLNHNVMYWYQQKSSQAPKLLFHYYDKDFNNEADTPDNFQSRRPNTSFCFLDIRSPGLGDTAMYLCATSRGGSNQPQHFGDGTRLSIL.

The chain uses TRBV27 and TRBJ2-4, with 8 positions matching TRBD1. This CDR3 spans 15 amino acids. Trimming cost V 2 bases and J 4 bases; bases outside gene matches: 4. Germline values: CDR1 MNHEY, CDR2 SMNVEV (reference sequence). CDR3 loop: CASSLGTGKKNIQYF. CDR3 nucleotide sequence: TGTGCCAGCAGTTTAGGGACAGGCAAGAAAAACATTCAGTACTTC.

This clone has just one count. The CDR3 DNA follows: TGTGCCAGCAGTTTATCGCTTTACAATGAGCAGTTCTTC. This sequence encodes CASSLSLYNEQFF. The V gene is TRBV27, the J gene TRBJ2-1; D not resolved. V lost 0 bases to trimming and J lost 4 bases, with 4 bases between them. The CDR3 extends over 13 amino acids. Germline V gene data show CDR1 as MNHEY and CDR2 as SMNVEV (reference sequence).

The chain combines TRBV28 with TRBJ2-7, with D unclear. The length of the CDR3 is 15 residues. Germline loops: CDR1 MDHEN, CDR2 SYDVKM. V was cut by 5 bases and J by 4 bases, with 18 bases left in between. The CDR3 spells CASSGRAYREYEQYF. The CDR3 DNA reads TGTGCCAGCAGTGGTCGGGCTTACCGAGAGTACGAGCAGTACTTC.

This clone showed up just once. This chain uses TRBV7-9 with TRBJ1-3; D perhaps matches TRBD1 (5 bases). The CDR3 has 14 residues. Germline CDR1 is SEHNR and CDR2 is FQNEAQ (reference sequence). The V end lost 6 bases, the J end lost 7 bases, and 16 bases lay between the germline ends. CDR3 coding DNA: TGTGCCAGCAGTTCCTGGAAGGGGAACAACACCATATATTTT. It specifies CASSSWKGNNTIYF.

The rearrangement uses TRBV5-6 and TRBJ1-1; 7 nucleotides align to TRBD1. Germline V gene sequence: CDR1 SGHDT, CDR2 YYEEEE. CDR3 length: 15 amino acids. V lost 3 bases to trimming and J lost 6 bases; unmatched junction nucleotides: 11. CDR3: CASSWRMDRSAEAFF. In DNA form, the CDR3 reads TGTGCCAGCAGCTGGAGGATGGACAGGTCGGCTGAAGCTTTCTTT.